The clone carrying this T cell receptor (beta chain) was observed a handful of times. This entry is derived from a study of cytomegalovirus exposure and HLA in healthy donors. The CDR3 covers 16 residues. Losses at the gene ends were 2 bases for V and 6 bases for J; bases not matched to a gene: 9. Germline assignment: CDR1 SGHRS and CDR2 YFSETQ. The primer mix had 60 Vbeta and 13 Jbeta primers. Assay: immunoSEQ multiplex PCR; the TCRdb copy retains only in-frame clones and omits some. The sample holds some 70,000 clones, around 80% seen once. The chain has TRBV5-1 and TRBJ2-1, with 9 bases that match TRBD1. The source of this sequence is a young man in good health and CMV-seronegative. Sequences were obtained from PBMCs. In nucleotides, the CDR3 is TGCGCCAGCAGCTTAAGTTCCGGGACAGGGATCAATGAGCAGTTCTTC. Translation gives CASSLSSGTGINEQFF.